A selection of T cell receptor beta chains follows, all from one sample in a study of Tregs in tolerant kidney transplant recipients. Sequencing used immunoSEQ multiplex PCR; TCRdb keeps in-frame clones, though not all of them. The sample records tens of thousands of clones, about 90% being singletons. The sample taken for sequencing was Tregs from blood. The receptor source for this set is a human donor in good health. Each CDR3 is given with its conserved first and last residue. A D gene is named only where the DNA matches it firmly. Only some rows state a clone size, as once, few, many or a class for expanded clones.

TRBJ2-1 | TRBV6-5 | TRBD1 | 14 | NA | CASSNQQGAFYQFF | TGTGCCAGCAGTAACCAACAGGGGGCGTTTTACCAGTTCTTC
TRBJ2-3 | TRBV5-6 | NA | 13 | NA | CASSLLGSDTQYF | TGTGCCAGCAGCTTGCTAGGGTCGGATACGCAGTATTTT
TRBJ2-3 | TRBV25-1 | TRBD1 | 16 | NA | CASRGMDRGLPDTQYF | TGTGCCAGCAGGGGTATGGACAGGGGGCTTCCAGATACGCAGTATTTT
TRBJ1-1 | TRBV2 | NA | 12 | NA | CASMRDIQGAFF | TGTGCCAGCATGCGGGACATACAAGGGGCTTTCTTT
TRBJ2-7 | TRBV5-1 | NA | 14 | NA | CASSLSGAGYEQYF | TGCGCCAGCAGCTTGTCAGGAGCTGGCTACGAGCAGTACTTC
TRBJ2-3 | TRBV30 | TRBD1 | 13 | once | CAGSRGRADTQYF | TGTGCCGGTTCCAGGGGGCGCGCAGATACGCAGTATTTT
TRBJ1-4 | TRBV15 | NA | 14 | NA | CATSRGTTDEKLFF | TGTGCCACCAGCAGAGGTACCACCGACGAAAAACTGTTTTTT
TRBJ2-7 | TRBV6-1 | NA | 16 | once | CASSDGEAVHSYEQYF | TGTGCCAGCAGTGATGGGGAAGCGGTTCACTCCTACGAGCAGTACTTC
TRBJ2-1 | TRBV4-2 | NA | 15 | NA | CASSQDGWSYNEQFF | TGTGCCAGCAGCCAAGATGGATGGTCGTACAATGAGCAGTTCTTC
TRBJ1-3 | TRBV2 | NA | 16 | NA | CASIRPRSSSGNTIYF | TGTGCCAGCATCCGACCCAGGAGCTCCTCTGGAAACACCATATATTTT
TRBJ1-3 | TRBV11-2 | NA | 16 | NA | CASSLAWTDSGNTIYF | TGTGCCAGCAGCTTAGCCTGGACAGACTCTGGAAACACCATATATTTT
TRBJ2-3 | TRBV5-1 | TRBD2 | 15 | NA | CASSALAGEVYTQYF | TGCGCCAGCAGCGCGTTAGCGGGGGAGGTATATACGCAGTATTTT
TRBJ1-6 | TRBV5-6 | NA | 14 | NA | CASSLARDLKPLHF | TGTGCCAGCAGTTTGGCTCGGGATTTGAAACCCCTCCACTTT
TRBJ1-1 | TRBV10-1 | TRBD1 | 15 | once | CASRARTGTNTEAFF | TGCGCCAGCAGAGCCAGGACAGGGACCAACACTGAAGCTTTCTTT
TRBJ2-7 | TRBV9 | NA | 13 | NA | CASSVGPTNEQYF | TGTGCCAGCAGCGTAGGGCCTACCAACGAGCAGTACTTC
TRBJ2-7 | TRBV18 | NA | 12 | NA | CASSPGDYEQYF | TGTGCCAGCTCACCAGGGGACTACGAGCAGTACTTC
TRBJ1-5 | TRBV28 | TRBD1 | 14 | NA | CASSPGTVNQPQHF | TGTGCCAGCAGCCCCGGGACAGTCAATCAGCCCCAGCATTTT
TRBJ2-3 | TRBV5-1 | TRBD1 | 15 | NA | CASSRQGMSTDTQYF | TGCGCCAGCAGCCGACAGGGCATGAGCACAGATACGCAGTATTTT
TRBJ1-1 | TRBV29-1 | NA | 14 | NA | CSVEPRGGGTEAFF | TGCAGCGTTGAACCCCGGGGGGGAGGGACTGAAGCTTTCTTT
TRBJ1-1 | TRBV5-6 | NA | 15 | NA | CASSLFRMWNTEAFF | TGTGCCAGCAGCTTGTTTCGGATGTGGAACACTGAAGCTTTCTTT
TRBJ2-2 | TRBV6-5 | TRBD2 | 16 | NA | CASSYSPGLVTGELFF | TGTGCCAGCAGTTACTCTCCGGGACTAGTGACCGGGGAGCTGTTTTTT
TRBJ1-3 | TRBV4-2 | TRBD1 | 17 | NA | CASSRGSGQGAGNTIYF | TGTGCCAGCAGCCGGGGGTCGGGCCAGGGGGCTGGAAACACCATATATTTT
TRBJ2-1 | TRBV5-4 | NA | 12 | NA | CASSSDPKIQFF | TGTGCCAGCAGCTCCGACCCAAAGATCCAGTTCTTC
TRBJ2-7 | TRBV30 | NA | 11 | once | CAWSVLYEQYF | TGTGCCTGGAGTGTTCTCTACGAGCAGTACTTC
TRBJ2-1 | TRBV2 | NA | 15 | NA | CASILQDYSYNEQFF | TGTGCCAGCATCCTCCAGGACTACTCCTACAATGAGCAGTTCTTC
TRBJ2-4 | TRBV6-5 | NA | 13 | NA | CASSYSRRNIQYF | TGTGCCAGCAGTTACAGCAGGAGGAACATTCAGTACTTC
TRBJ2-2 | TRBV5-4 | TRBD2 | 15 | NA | CASSLLAGEFGELFF | TGTGCCAGCAGCTTACTAGCGGGAGAATTCGGGGAGCTGTTTTTT
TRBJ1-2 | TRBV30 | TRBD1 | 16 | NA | CAWRGPDRGRSYGYTF | TGTGCCTGGAGGGGCCCTGACAGGGGGAGGTCCTATGGCTACACCTTC
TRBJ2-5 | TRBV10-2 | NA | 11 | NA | CASAGGETQYF | TGCGCCAGCGCAGGGGGGGAGACCCAGTACTTC
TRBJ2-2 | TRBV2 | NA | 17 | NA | CASFSSALRRGTGELFF | TGTGCCAGCTTCTCTAGCGCCCTGAGACGGGGCACCGGGGAGCTGTTTTTT
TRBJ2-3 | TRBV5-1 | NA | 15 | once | CASSFRAGSTDTQYF | TGCGCCAGCAGCTTCAGGGCAGGGAGCACAGATACGCAGTATTTT
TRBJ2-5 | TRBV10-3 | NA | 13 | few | CATTSDNQETQYF | TGTGCCACTACTTCGGACAACCAAGAGACCCAGTACTTC
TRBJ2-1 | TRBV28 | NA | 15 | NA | CASSLLGPGSNEQFF | TGTGCCAGCAGTTTGCTAGGGCCAGGGTCGAATGAGCAGTTCTTC
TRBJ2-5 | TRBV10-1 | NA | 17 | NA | CASSEEGRGCIIETQYF | TGCGCCAGCAGTGAAGAGGGCCGGGGGTGTATAATAGAGACCCAGTACTTC
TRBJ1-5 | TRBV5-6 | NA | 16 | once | CASSLGGSLSNQPQHF | TGTGCCAGCAGCTTGGGTGGATCTCTTAGCAATCAGCCCCAGCATTTT
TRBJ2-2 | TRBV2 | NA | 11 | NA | CATGYTGELFF | TGTGCCACGGGGTACACCGGGGAGCTGTTTTTT
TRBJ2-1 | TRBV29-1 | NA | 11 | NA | CSVEPFYEQFF | TGCAGCGTCGAACCCTTTTATGAGCAGTTCTTC
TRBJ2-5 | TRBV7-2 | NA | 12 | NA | CASSLASGTQYF | TGTGCCAGCAGCTTAGCAAGTGGGACCCAGTACTTC
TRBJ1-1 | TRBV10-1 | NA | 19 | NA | CASSEGRTYIRVMNTEAFF | TGCGCCAGCAGTGAAGGCCGGACCTATATTAGGGTAATGAACACTGAAGCTTTCTTT
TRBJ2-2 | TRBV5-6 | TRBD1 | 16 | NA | CASSLNGQGGTGELFF | TGTGCCAGCAGCCTCAACGGACAGGGCGGGACCGGGGAGCTGTTTTTT
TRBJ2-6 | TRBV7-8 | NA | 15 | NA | CASSLVGQGANVLTF | TGTGCCAGCAGCTTAGTCGGGCAGGGTGCCAACGTCCTGACTTTC
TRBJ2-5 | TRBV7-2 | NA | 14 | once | CASSLFSGQETQYF | TGTGCCAGCAGCTTATTTTCGGGACAAGAGACCCAGTACTTC
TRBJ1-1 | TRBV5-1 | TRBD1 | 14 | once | CASSLVGQGARAFF | TGCGCCAGCAGCTTGGTGGGACAGGGGGCACGAGCTTTCTTT
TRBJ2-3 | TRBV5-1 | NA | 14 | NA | CASSVSPSTDTQYF | TGCGCCAGCTCAGTGTCTCCTAGCACAGATACGCAGTATTTT
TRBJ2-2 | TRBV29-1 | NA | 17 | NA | CSVPWTSGGAPPGSCFF | NA
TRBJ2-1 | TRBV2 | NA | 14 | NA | CASSELGGYNEQFF | TGTGCCAGCAGTGAGTTGGGGGGATACAATGAGCAGTTCTTC
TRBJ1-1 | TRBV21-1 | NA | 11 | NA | CASSKGAEAFF | TGTGCCAGCAGCAAAGGAGCTGAAGCTTTCTTT
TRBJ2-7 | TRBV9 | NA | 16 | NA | CASSVAPAFLGYEQYF | TGTGCCAGCAGCGTAGCCCCTGCCTTTTTGGGATACGAGCAGTACTTC
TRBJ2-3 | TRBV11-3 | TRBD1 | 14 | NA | CASRDSFSSDTQYF | TGTGCCAGCCGGGACAGTTTTTCATCAGATACGCAGTATTTT
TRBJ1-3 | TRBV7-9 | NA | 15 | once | CASRADRSLGNTIYF | TGTGCCAGCAGGGCCGACAGGAGTCTTGGAAACACCATATATTTT
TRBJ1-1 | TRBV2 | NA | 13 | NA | CASSFLRDSEAFF | TGTGCCAGCTCCTTTCTTCGGGATAGTGAAGCTTTCTTT
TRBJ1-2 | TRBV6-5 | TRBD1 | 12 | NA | CASSLTGNGYTF | TGTGCCAGCAGCCTGACAGGGAACGGCTACACCTTC
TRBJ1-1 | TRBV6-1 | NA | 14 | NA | CASSERGAHTEAFF | TGTGCCAGCAGTGAACGGGGGGCGCACACTGAAGCTTTCTTT